A selection of T cell receptor beta chains follows, all from one sample in a study of Tregs in tolerant kidney transplant recipients. Clones were read by immunoSEQ multiplex PCR, and TCRdb kept only the in-frame ones, dropping some. The table lists about 240,000 clones, about 86% of them singletons. Sequences were obtained from CD4+ T cells from blood. All receptors come from a human donor in good health. CDR3s include the opening cysteine and the closing phenylalanine or tryptophan. The D gene is left open where the match is weak. The listing skips clone size in some rows; elsewhere it reads once, few, many or a size class.

J gene: TRBJ1-4
clone size: -
D gene: TRBD1
V gene: TRBV18
CDR3 protein: CASSPPGQAYATNEKLFF
CDR3 DNA: TGTGCCAGCTCACCACCGGGACAGGCATATGCAACTAATGAAAAACTGTTTTTT

J gene: TRBJ2-1
clone size: -
D gene: -
V gene: TRBV5-1
CDR3 protein: CASSLEAPSYNEQFF
CDR3 DNA: TGCGCCAGCAGCTTGGAAGCTCCTTCCTACAATGAGCAGTTCTTC

J gene: TRBJ1-2
clone size: -
D gene: TRBD1
V gene: TRBV10-2
CDR3 protein: CASRKGQALPYTF
CDR3 DNA: TGCGCCAGCAGAAAGGGACAGGCCTTACCCTACACCTTC

J gene: TRBJ2-7
clone size: -
D gene: -
V gene: TRBV2
CDR3 protein: CASSRWISSYEQYF
CDR3 DNA: TGTGCCAGCAGCCGTTGGATCAGCTCCTACGAGCAGTACTTC

J gene: TRBJ2-3
clone size: -
D gene: TRBD2
V gene: TRBV18
CDR3 protein: CASSPLLADTTDTQYF
CDR3 DNA: TGTGCCAGCTCACCTTTACTAGCGGATACAACAGATACGCAGTATTTT

J gene: TRBJ2-7
clone size: -
D gene: TRBD2
V gene: TRBV19
CDR3 protein: CASSPSGGLAGGSYEQYF
CDR3 DNA: TGTGCCAGTAGTCCTAGTGGCGGACTAGCGGGAGGGTCCTACGAGCAGTACTTC

J gene: TRBJ1-2
clone size: -
D gene: -
V gene: TRBV9
CDR3 protein: CASSVGGQNYGYTF
CDR3 DNA: TGTGCCAGCAGCGTAGGCGGACAGAACTATGGCTACACCTTC

J gene: TRBJ2-3
clone size: once
D gene: TRBD2
V gene: TRBV7-6
CDR3 protein: CASSLRAGGPTSTDTQYF
CDR3 DNA: TGTGCCAGCAGCTTAAGAGCGGGAGGGCCGACTTCAACAGATACGCAGTATTTT

J gene: TRBJ1-3
clone size: -
D gene: -
V gene: TRBV6-6
CDR3 protein: CATGTEVGGGNTIYF
CDR3 DNA: TGTGCCACCGGGACGGAGGTTGGAGGAGGAAACACCATATATTTT

J gene: TRBJ1-2
clone size: -
D gene: TRBD1
V gene: TRBV5-1
CDR3 protein: CASSLEGAQGYTF
CDR3 DNA: TGCGCCAGCAGCTTAGAGGGGGCGCAGGGCTACACCTTC

J gene: TRBJ2-7
clone size: -
D gene: TRBD1
V gene: TRBV4-2
CDR3 protein: CASSQVDRGLYEQYF
CDR3 DNA: TGTGCCAGCAGCCAAGTGGACAGGGGGCTTTACGAGCAGTACTTC

J gene: TRBJ2-3
clone size: once
D gene: TRBD2
V gene: TRBV11-3
CDR3 protein: CASKEKRDIADTQYF
CDR3 DNA: TGTGCCAGCAAGGAAAAGCGGGATATCGCAGATACGCAGTATTTT

J gene: TRBJ2-6
clone size: -
D gene: -
V gene: TRBV18
CDR3 protein: CASSPLGGRSGANVLTF
CDR3 DNA: TGTGCCAGCTCACCCCTGGGGGGTAGGTCTGGGGCCAACGTCCTGACTTTC

J gene: TRBJ1-3
clone size: once
D gene: TRBD1
V gene: TRBV5-1
CDR3 protein: CASSLYRQGFGNTIYF
CDR3 DNA: TGCGCCAGCAGCTTGTACAGACAGGGGTTCGGAAACACCATATATTTT

J gene: TRBJ2-2
clone size: once
D gene: -
V gene: TRBV2
CDR3 protein: CASLKAASNTGELFF
CDR3 DNA: TGTGCCAGCCTTAAGGCGGCATCGAACACCGGGGAGCTGTTTTTT

J gene: TRBJ2-1
clone size: -
D gene: -
V gene: TRBV7-7
CDR3 protein: CASSLLGGNNEQFF
CDR3 DNA: TGTGCCAGCAGCTTATTGGGGGGAAACAATGAGCAGTTCTTC

J gene: TRBJ2-1
clone size: -
D gene: -
V gene: TRBV7-9
CDR3 protein: CASSLALPYEQFF
CDR3 DNA: TGTGCCAGCAGCTTAGCGCTTCCGTATGAGCAGTTCTTC

J gene: TRBJ1-2
clone size: once
D gene: -
V gene: TRBV2
CDR3 protein: CASSEAGYFYGYTF
CDR3 DNA: TGTGCCAGCAGTGAAGCGGGCTATTTCTATGGCTACACCTTC

J gene: TRBJ1-2
clone size: few
D gene: -
V gene: TRBV4-1
CDR3 protein: CASSQDTDYGYTF
CDR3 DNA: TGCGCCAGCAGCCAAGATACAGACTATGGCTACACCTTC

J gene: TRBJ1-2
clone size: -
D gene: -
V gene: TRBV5-6
CDR3 protein: CASSLGSNYGYTF
CDR3 DNA: TGTGCCAGCAGCTTGGGTAGTAACTATGGCTACACCTTC

J gene: TRBJ2-1
clone size: -
D gene: -
V gene: TRBV25-1
CDR3 protein: CASSRTGDNEQFF
CDR3 DNA: TGTGCCAGCAGTAGGACCGGGGACAATGAGCAGTTCTTC

J gene: TRBJ2-3
clone size: -
D gene: -
V gene: TRBV6-5
CDR3 protein: CASSYDSSSTDTQYF
CDR3 DNA: TGTGCCAGCAGTTACGACAGCTCTAGCACAGATACGCAGTATTTT

J gene: TRBJ2-1
clone size: -
D gene: -
V gene: TRBV19
CDR3 protein: CASKRDTKLNEQFF
CDR3 DNA: TGTGCCAGCAAAAGGGACACAAAACTCAATGAGCAGTTCTTC

J gene: TRBJ2-1
clone size: -
D gene: TRBD2
V gene: TRBV19
CDR3 protein: CASSPRLAGAQYNEQFF
CDR3 DNA: TGTGCCAGTAGTCCCCGGCTAGCGGGAGCTCAGTACAATGAGCAGTTCTTC

J gene: TRBJ1-5
clone size: -
D gene: -
V gene: TRBV6-5
CDR3 protein: CAARRGVSPQHF
CDR3 DNA: TGTGCCGCTAGACGGGGTGTGAGTCCCCAGCATTTT

J gene: TRBJ2-7
clone size: -
D gene: -
V gene: TRBV5-1
CDR3 protein: CASSFARGYEQYF
CDR3 DNA: TGCGCCAGCAGCTTTGCCAGGGGTTACGAGCAGTACTTC

J gene: TRBJ1-1
clone size: -
D gene: -
V gene: TRBV6-6
CDR3 protein: CASSSLDYNTEAFF
CDR3 DNA: TGTGCCAGCAGTTCGCTCGACTATAACACTGAAGCTTTCTTT

J gene: TRBJ2-1
clone size: -
D gene: -
V gene: TRBV14
CDR3 protein: CASSQDWQGSQFF
CDR3 DNA: TGTGCCAGCAGCCAAGATTGGCAGGGAAGCCAGTTCTTC

J gene: TRBJ1-2
clone size: -
D gene: -
V gene: TRBV5-1
CDR3 protein: CASSFIVAGVDYGYTF
CDR3 DNA: TGCGCCAGCAGCTTTATCGTGGCAGGGGTCGACTATGGCTACACCTTC

J gene: TRBJ1-2
clone size: few
D gene: TRBD1
V gene: TRBV7-3
CDR3 protein: CASSPHGNTGAIANYGYTF
CDR3 DNA: TGTGCCAGCAGCCCACACGGAAACACAGGGGCCATAGCTAACTATGGCTACACCTTC

J gene: TRBJ1-1
clone size: few
D gene: -
V gene: TRBV18
CDR3 protein: CASSPGTATEAFF
CDR3 DNA: TGTGCCAGCTCACCAGGAACCGCCACTGAAGCTTTCTTT

J gene: TRBJ2-7
clone size: -
D gene: TRBD2
V gene: TRBV15
CDR3 protein: CATSRRLARTYEQYF
CDR3 DNA: TGTGCCACCAGCAGGCGACTAGCTCGGACCTACGAGCAGTACTTC

J gene: TRBJ2-5
clone size: -
D gene: -
V gene: TRBV29-1
CDR3 protein: CSVGARGAETQYF
CDR3 DNA: TGCAGCGTTGGAGCCAGGGGGGCAGAGACCCAGTACTTC

J gene: TRBJ2-5
clone size: -
D gene: TRBD2
V gene: TRBV5-1
CDR3 protein: CASSAGLAGNQETQYF
CDR3 DNA: TGCGCCAGCAGCGCGGGACTAGCGGGCAACCAAGAGACCCAGTACTTC

J gene: TRBJ2-5
clone size: -
D gene: -
V gene: TRBV7-9
CDR3 protein: CASSSTRGAVTQYF
CDR3 DNA: TGTGCCAGCAGCTCGACCCGGGGGGCAGTGACCCAGTACTTC

J gene: TRBJ2-1
clone size: -
D gene: TRBD1
V gene: TRBV6-5
CDR3 protein: CASSPDRGAYNEQFF
CDR3 DNA: TGTGCCAGCAGTCCCGACAGGGGTGCCTACAATGAGCAGTTCTTC

J gene: TRBJ1-2
clone size: -
D gene: TRBD1
V gene: TRBV6-5
CDR3 protein: CASSYGRGPNYGYTF
CDR3 DNA: TGTGCCAGCAGTTACGGGAGGGGGCCTAACTATGGCTACACCTTC

J gene: TRBJ2-7
clone size: -
D gene: -
V gene: TRBV18
CDR3 protein: CASSSNGPDEQYF
CDR3 DNA: TGTGCCAGCTCATCAAATGGACCGGACGAGCAGTACTTC

J gene: TRBJ2-5
clone size: once
D gene: -
V gene: TRBV6-1
CDR3 protein: CASSFRPAGTQYF
CDR3 DNA: TGTGCCAGCAGTTTCCGACCGGCAGGGACCCAGTACTTC

J gene: TRBJ1-5
clone size: -
D gene: TRBD1
V gene: TRBV16
CDR3 protein: CASSPHGTGAGQPQHF
CDR3 DNA: TGTGCCAGCAGCCCCCACGGGACAGGGGCCGGTCAGCCCCAGCATTTT

J gene: TRBJ1-2
clone size: -
D gene: TRBD1
V gene: TRBV9
CDR3 protein: CASSVISDRATGLGYGYTF
CDR3 DNA: TGTGCCAGCAGCGTAATCTCTGACAGGGCCACCGGATTGGGGTATGGCTACACCTTC

J gene: TRBJ2-2
clone size: -
D gene: -
V gene: TRBV9
CDR3 protein: CASSSTGPGELFF
CDR3 DNA: TGTGCCAGCAGCTCAACTGGGCCCGGGGAGCTGTTTTTT

J gene: TRBJ2-7
clone size: -
D gene: TRBD1
V gene: TRBV7-2
CDR3 protein: CASSLAGTGGGYEQYF
CDR3 DNA: TGTGCCAGCAGCTTAGCGGGGACAGGGGGAGGTTACGAGCAGTACTTC

J gene: TRBJ1-2
clone size: -
D gene: -
V gene: TRBV6-1
CDR3 protein: CASSEAEGAYGYTF
CDR3 DNA: TGTGCCAGCAGTGAAGCCGAGGGAGCGTATGGCTACACCTTC

J gene: TRBJ1-1
clone size: -
D gene: -
V gene: TRBV7-9
CDR3 protein: CASREGTGNTEAFF
CDR3 DNA: TGTGCCAGCAGAGAGGGGACGGGGAACACTGAAGCTTTCTTT

J gene: TRBJ1-1
clone size: -
D gene: -
V gene: TRBV30
CDR3 protein: CAWSFAGNTEAFF
CDR3 DNA: TGTGCCTGGAGTTTCGCCGGGAACACTGAAGCTTTCTTT

J gene: TRBJ2-7
clone size: -
D gene: TRBD2
V gene: TRBV5-4
CDR3 protein: CASSFGGAGEQYF
CDR3 DNA: TGTGCCAGCAGCTTCGGGGGGGCAGGCGAGCAGTACTTC

J gene: TRBJ2-2
clone size: -
D gene: -
V gene: TRBV5-1
CDR3 protein: CASNLKNAWNTGELFF
CDR3 DNA: TGCGCCAGCAACCTAAAAAACGCTTGGAACACCGGGGAGCTGTTTTTT

J gene: TRBJ2-7
clone size: -
D gene: TRBD1
V gene: TRBV11-2
CDR3 protein: CASSTTGGSYEQYF
CDR3 DNA: TGTGCCAGCAGCACAACAGGGGGATCCTACGAGCAGTACTTC

J gene: TRBJ2-2
clone size: -
D gene: -
V gene: TRBV29-1
CDR3 protein: CSVGIRDKNTGELFF
CDR3 DNA: TGCAGCGTTGGAATCCGGGACAAGAACACCGGGGAGCTGTTTTTT

J gene: TRBJ2-3
clone size: once
D gene: -
V gene: TRBV18
CDR3 protein: CASSPLRQGDTQYF
CDR3 DNA: TGTGCCAGCTCACCCCTACGCCAGGGAGATACGCAGTATTTT

J gene: TRBJ2-3
clone size: many
D gene: -
V gene: TRBV19
CDR3 protein: CASSILSGREDTQYF
CDR3 DNA: TGTGCCAGTAGTATTCTTTCTGGCAGGGAAGATACGCAGTATTTT